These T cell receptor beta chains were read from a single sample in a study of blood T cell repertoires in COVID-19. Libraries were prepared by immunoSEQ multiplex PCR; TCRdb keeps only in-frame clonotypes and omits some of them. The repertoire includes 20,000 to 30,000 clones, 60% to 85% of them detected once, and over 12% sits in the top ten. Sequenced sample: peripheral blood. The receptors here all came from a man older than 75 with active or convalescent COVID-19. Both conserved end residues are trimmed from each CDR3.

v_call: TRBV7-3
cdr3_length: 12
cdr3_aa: ASRSDSVNTEAF

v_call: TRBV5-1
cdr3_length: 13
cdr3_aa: ASRDDRNYNSPLH

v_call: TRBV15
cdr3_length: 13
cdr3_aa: ATSRAAGGQETQY

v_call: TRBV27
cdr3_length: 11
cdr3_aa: ASSLSGRYEQY

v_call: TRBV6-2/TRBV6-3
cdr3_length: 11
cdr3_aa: ASSTIRDTEAF

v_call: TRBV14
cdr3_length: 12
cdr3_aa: ASSQDRSNYGYT

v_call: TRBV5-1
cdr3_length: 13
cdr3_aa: ASSPDPGLAGGEY

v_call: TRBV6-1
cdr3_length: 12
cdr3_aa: ASSDTTGWFPLH

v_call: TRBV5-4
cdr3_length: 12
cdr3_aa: ASSSSGGTHEQY

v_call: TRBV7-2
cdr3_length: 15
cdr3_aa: ASSPVRGQGFYTEAF

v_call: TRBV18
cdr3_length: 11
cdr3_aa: ASSPKQGHEQF

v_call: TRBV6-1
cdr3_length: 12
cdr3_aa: ASSEGQGTGEQY

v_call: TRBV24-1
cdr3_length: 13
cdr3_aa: ATATGTSGNNEQF

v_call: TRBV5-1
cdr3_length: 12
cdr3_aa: ASSLGQSTDTQY

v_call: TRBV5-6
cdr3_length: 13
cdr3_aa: ASSFSEYRANVLT

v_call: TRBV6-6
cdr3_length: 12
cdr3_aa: ASTLAGGGNEQF

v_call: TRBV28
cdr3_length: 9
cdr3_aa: ASSLFYEQF

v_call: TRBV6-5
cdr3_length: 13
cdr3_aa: ASIPRGRGRYGYT

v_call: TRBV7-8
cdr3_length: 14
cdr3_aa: ASSQGQGAKNSPLH

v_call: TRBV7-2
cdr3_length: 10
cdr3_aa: ASSWTGGGYT

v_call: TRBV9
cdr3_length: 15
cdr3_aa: ASSAGGTGPQNTEAF

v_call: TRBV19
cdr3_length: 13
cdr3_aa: ASSIDHDRGQKLF

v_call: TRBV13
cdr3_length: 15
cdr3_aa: ASSPSRLSWGDNEQF

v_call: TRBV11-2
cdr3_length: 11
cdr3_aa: ASSLGDNYGYT

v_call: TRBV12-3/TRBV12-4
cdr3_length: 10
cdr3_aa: ASSLETDTQY

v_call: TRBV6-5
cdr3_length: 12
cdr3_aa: ASRSGQSYQPQH

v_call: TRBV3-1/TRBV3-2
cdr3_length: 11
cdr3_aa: ASSPQGARGYT

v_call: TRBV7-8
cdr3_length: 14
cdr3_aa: ASSLRDTGKYQPQH

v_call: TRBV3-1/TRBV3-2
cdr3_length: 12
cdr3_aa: ASSQRQGAAEAF

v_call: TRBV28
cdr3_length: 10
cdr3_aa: ASSAPGRPLH

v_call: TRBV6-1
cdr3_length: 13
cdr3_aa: ASSDGGTGGSPLH

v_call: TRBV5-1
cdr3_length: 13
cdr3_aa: ASSGGAPGGDTQY

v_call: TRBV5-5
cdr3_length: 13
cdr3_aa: ASSLVASAYNEQF

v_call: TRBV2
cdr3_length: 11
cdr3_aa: ASSDEGSYEQY

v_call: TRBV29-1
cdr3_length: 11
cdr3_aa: SVLAANTGELF